The rows below give T cell receptor beta chains drawn from one sample of a study of OX40 agonist ivuxolimab in advanced cancers. Generated by immunoSEQ multiplex PCR, the TCRdb table keeps only in-frame clones and is missing some. The profile shows about 100,000 clones, roughly 88% of them singletons. Source: CD4+ or CD8+ T cells sorted from blood, taken in a trial of the OX40 agonist ivuxolimab. Receptors originate from an adult with an advanced solid tumor such as melanoma, head and neck, liver or kidney cancer. Both conserved end residues are part of each CDR3. Each record gives: J gene, clone size, CDR3 length, V gene, D gene, CDR3 protein, CDR3 DNA. The D gene is left open where the match is weak. Clone size is given for some rows only: seen once, a few or many times, or a class if the clone is expanded.

>TRBJ1-5|-|17|TRBV6-1|-
CASSEGLSGLIREPQHF
TGTGCCAGCAGTGAAGGTCTCTCGGGACTCATTAGGGAGCCCCAGCATTTT
>TRBJ1-3|-|13|TRBV29-1|-
CSVNSGSGNTIYF
TGCAGCGTCAACAGCGGGTCGGGAAACACCATATATTTT
>TRBJ1-2|-|15|TRBV4-1|TRBD1
CASSHPPQGIDGYTF
TGCGCCAGCAGCCACCCCCCACAGGGGATAGATGGCTACACCTTC
>TRBJ2-1|-|15|TRBV7-3|TRBD2
CASSGTSGSYNEQFF
TGTGCCAGCAGCGGGACTAGCGGTTCCTACAATGAGCAGTTCTTC
>TRBJ1-1|once|16|TRBV11-2|TRBD1
CASSRTGGSVNTEAFF
TGTGCCAGCAGCCGGACAGGGGGCTCAGTGAACACTGAAGCTTTCTTT
>TRBJ2-7|-|14|TRBV6-6|-
CASRPQGGNYEQYF
TGTGCCAGCAGACCCCAAGGGGGGAACTACGAGCAGTACTTC
>TRBJ2-3|-|14|TRBV10-3|TRBD1
CATLQGARTDTQYF
TGTGCCACGCTACAGGGGGCCCGCACAGATACGCAGTATTTT
>TRBJ2-3|-|17|TRBV9|TRBD1
CASSERRGTGERNTQYF
TGTGCCAGCAGCGAACGACGTGGGACAGGGGAGAGAAATACGCAGTATTTT
>TRBJ1-5|few|14|TRBV30|-
CAWSVRGEDQPQHF
TGTGCCTGGAGTGTACGAGGGGAGGATCAGCCCCAGCATTTT
>TRBJ1-3|once|15|TRBV7-2|-
CASSLSSPGGNTIYF
TGTGCCAGCAGCTTGTCGTCCCCGGGAGGAAACACCATATATTTT
>TRBJ1-1|-|18|TRBV5-1|TRBD1
CASSWPSGTGLGHTEAFF
TGCGCCAGCAGCTGGCCGTCCGGGACAGGGTTGGGGCACACTGAAGCTTTCTTT
>TRBJ1-5|few|14|TRBV6-1|TRBD1
CASSPDRTNQPQHF
TGTGCCAGCAGCCCGGACAGGACGAATCAGCCCCAGCATTTT
>TRBJ1-6|-|16|TRBV6-5|TRBD1
CASSSRGQGRGSPLHF
TGTGCCAGCAGTTCTAGGGGACAGGGAAGAGGATCACCCCTCCACTTT
>TRBJ2-7|-|14|TRBV6-7|TRBD1
CASSQGARTYEQYF
TGTGCCAGCAGCCAGGGGGCGAGAACCTACGAGCAGTACTTC
>TRBJ2-3|-|14|TRBV15|-
CATSRAGYTDTQYF
TGTGCCACCAGCAGAGCCGGGTACACAGATACGCAGTATTTT
>TRBJ2-3|-|16|TRBV13|TRBD1
CASSSGTGWSTDTQYF
TGTGCCAGCAGCTCCGGGACAGGGTGGAGCACAGATACGCAGTATTTT
>TRBJ1-1|once|16|TRBV11-3|-
CASSSTRGVLTVEAFF
TGTGCCAGCAGCTCGACTCGAGGGGTTCTAACAGTGGAAGCTTTCTTT
>TRBJ2-2|-|19|TRBV28|TRBD1
CASSFPSNPGQGARGELFF
TGTGCCAGCAGTTTCCCTTCCAATCCGGGACAGGGGGCGCGAGGGGAGCTGTTTTTT
>TRBJ1-5|-|14|TRBV28|-
CASTTPPPNQPQHF
TGTGCCAGCACCACGCCCCCCCCCAATCAGCCCCAGCATTTT
>TRBJ2-2|-|15|TRBV7-9|TRBD1
CASSLGQGANGELFF
TGTGCCAGCAGCCTAGGACAGGGGGCCAACGGGGAGCTGTTTTTT
>TRBJ2-4|-|12|TRBV28|-
CASSLYGQIQYF
TGTGCCAGCAGTTTATATGGACAGATTCAGTACTTC
>TRBJ2-1|-|17|TRBV9|TRBD1
CASSPKGATSSYNEQFF
TGTGCCAGCAGCCCAAAGGGGGCTACCAGCTCCTACAATGAGCAGTTCTTC
>TRBJ1-2|once|15|TRBV7-2|-
CASSLPGRGLYGYTF
TGTGCCAGCAGCCTCCCCGGTCGGGGGCTTTATGGCTACACCTTC
>TRBJ1-2|-|12|TRBV30|-
CAWSGTNYGYTF
TGTGCCTGGTCAGGGACTAACTATGGCTACACCTTC
>TRBJ2-1|once|13|TRBV15|-
CATSRDLTHEQFF
TGTGCCACCAGCAGAGATCTTACTCATGAGCAGTTCTTC
>TRBJ2-5|-|13|TRBV28|-
CASSTGGMETQYF
TGTGCCAGCAGTACGGGTGGTATGGAGACCCAGTACTTC
>TRBJ2-7|few|16|TRBV4-1|TRBD1
CASSRGGGPGSYEQYF
TGCGCCAGCAGCCGAGGGGGCGGCCCCGGCTCCTACGAGCAGTACTTC
>TRBJ2-3|-|13|TRBV2|-
CASRERVTDTQYF
TGTGCCAGCAGAGAGCGGGTCACAGATACGCAGTATTTT
>TRBJ2-7|-|15|TRBV14|-
CASSRPGSGPYEQYF
TGTGCCAGCAGCCGACCGGGGAGCGGACCCTACGAGCAGTACTTC
>TRBJ2-5|-|12|TRBV6-6|-
CASSDSWETQYF
TGTGCCAGCAGCGACAGTTGGGAGACCCAGTACTTC
>TRBJ2-7|once|14|TRBV27|-
CASSSTTSLGEQYF
TGTGCCAGCAGTTCCACGACTAGTTTAGGCGAGCAGTACTTC
>TRBJ1-2|-|14|TRBV11-3|-
CASSWRRGGSGYTF
TGTGCCAGCAGCTGGAGGCGGGGGGGAAGTGGCTACACCTTC
>TRBJ1-2|-|11|TRBV28|-
CASSGPGGYTF
TGTGCCAGCAGCGGACCAGGTGGCTACACCTTC
>TRBJ2-3|-|16|TRBV4-3|TRBD2
CASSQGGGLRTDTQYF
TGCGCCAGCAGCCAAGGGGGGGGACTCCGCACAGATACGCAGTATTTT
>TRBJ2-6|-|15|TRBV19|TRBD1
CASRDRGLGANVLTF
TGTGCCAGTAGGGACAGGGGGCTTGGGGCCAACGTCCTGACTTTC
>TRBJ2-7|-|15|TRBV6-5|TRBD1
CASSYLGQGLVVQYF
TGTGCCAGCAGTTACCTCGGACAGGGCCTCGTTGTGCAGTACTTC
>TRBJ2-7|-|14|TRBV2|-
CASTLGGSYGRQYF
TGTGCCAGCACCCTTGGGGGGTCTTACGGTCGGCAGTACTTC
>TRBJ2-1|-|11|TRBV7-2|-
CASSLAVEQFF
TGTGCCAGCAGCTTAGCGGTAGAGCAGTTCTTC
>TRBJ2-5|-|12|TRBV2|TRBD2
CASQRDLETQYF
TGTGCCAGCCAGCGGGACCTAGAGACCCAGTACTTC
>TRBJ2-2|-|14|TRBV7-9|-
CASSSPEPTGELFF
TGTGCCAGCAGCTCCCCTGAACCCACCGGGGAGCTGTTTTTT